The 14 T cell receptor beta chains reported below all come from one sample, sequenced in a study of blood T cells in healthy people across ages. Next came a second PCR, run for about 7 to 12 cycles, which used a sample-barcoded 5' primer along with a J-beta primer mix. One entry per CDR3 protein results from TCRdb running MiXCR on the 5' RACE reads. Of hundreds of thousands of distinct CDR3 sequences in the sample, around 30% are singletons; the top ten hold roughly 17%. The source material was blood. Receptor source: a woman aged 80 or over in good health.

This clonotype turned up a few times. V is TRBV7-2 and J is TRBJ1-4, with D maybe TRBD1 (6 bases). The CDR3 runs to 16 residues. Germline loops: CDR1 SGHTA, CDR2 FQGNSA. Trimming cost V 5 bases and J 0 bases, with 13 bases left between them. The CDR3 spells CASSPRQATTNEKLFF. The CDR3 nucleotides are TGTGCCAGCAGCCCCCGACAGGCGACAACTAATGAAAAACTGTTTTTT.

This clonotype was recorded a few times. V gene TRBV6-2 or TRBV6-3 combines with J gene TRBJ1-1, with D perhaps TRBD1 (6 bases). The germline V gene encodes CDR1 MNHEY and CDR2 SVGEGT. V lost 4 bases and J lost 3, with 15 bases in between. The CDR3 covers 15 residues. CDR3 in DNA: TGTGCCAGCAGTTCACTCAGACAGGCGGACACTGAAGCTTTCTTT. This gives the protein CASSSLRQADTEAFF.

This clonotype occurred many times. The chain couples TRBV5-6 to TRBJ2-1, with D perhaps matching TRBD2 (6 bases). V dropped 1 base and J dropped 0 bases, with 11 bases sitting between them. Germline CDR1 SGHDT, CDR2 YYEEEE. This CDR3 has 16 residues. The CDR3 DNA sequence: TGTGCCAGCAGCTTGATGGGGAGGACCTCCTACAATGAGCAGTTCTTC. This sequence encodes CASSLMGRTSYNEQFF.

This clonotype was recorded a few times. A much larger clone differs by one base, so this may be a read error. This chain connects TRBV10-3 to TRBJ2-6; possible D gene TRBD1, 5 bases. The CDR3 is 15 residues long. Germline CDR1 reads ENHRY; CDR2 reads SYGVKD. The CDR3 sequence: CAISSESSGANVRTF. The CDR3 coding sequence is TGTGCCATCAGTTCCGAGAGCTCTGGGGCCAACGTCCGGACTTTC.

This clonotype was recorded at least ten times. This chain joins TRBV12-3 or TRBV12-4 and TRBJ1-2; TRBD1 agrees at 9 bases. CDR3 length: 13 amino acids. The V gene end was trimmed by 5 bases and the J gene end by 4 bases; junction bases not matched to a gene: 2. DNA of the CDR3: TGTGCCAGCAGTAAACAGGGGGCCTATGGCTACACCTTC. Translating it yields CASSKQGAYGYTF.

This clonotype has just one count. A read error may be the cause here, since a much bigger clone is one base away. The chain links TRBV21-1 to TRBJ2-1; the listed D gene, TRBD2, was not tested against the DNA. TRBV21-1 is a listed pseudogene. This CDR3 spans 16 amino acids. The CDR3 reads CTSSKVTAGGNNEQFF. As DNA, the CDR3 is TGTACCAGCAGCAAAGTGACAGCGGGGGGAAACAATGAGCAGTTCTTC.

The chain carries TRBV4-3 and TRBJ1-2, with D tentatively TRBD1 (5 bases). The CDR3 is 15 residues long. V was clipped by 1 base and J by 4 bases, with 13 bases between them. CDR1 is LGHNA, CDR2 YSLEER, per germline. CDR3 sequence reads: CASSQGNSGTYGYTF. The DNA of the CDR3 is TGCGCCAGCAGCCAAGGTAACAGTGGGACCTATGGCTACACCTTC.

This clonotype was seen many times. The chain carries TRBV4-1 and TRBJ2-1; a weak D match, TRBD1 (6 bases). Germline-derived CDR1 and CDR2 are MGHRA and YSYEKL. V was clipped by 8 bases and J by 2 bases, with 22 bases between them. CDR3 length equals 17 residues. The CDR3 here is CASGPQGMRSAYNEQFF. Here the CDR3 DNA reads TGCGCCAGCGGGCCCCAGGGGATGAGGAGCGCCTACAATGAGCAGTTCTTC.

This clonotype was observed a handful of times. The rearrangement links TRBV9 to TRBJ1-4; D not certain. The CDR3 sequence is 13 residues long. With 7 bases removed from V and 7 bases from J, the gap between germline ends came to 14 bases. From germline, CDR1 is SGDLS and CDR2 YYNGEE. CDR3 coding DNA: TGTGCCAGCGGCGCCGGGCGGGCTGAAAAACTGTTTTTT. Encoded protein: CASGAGRAEKLFF.

This clonotype has just a few counts. The CDR3 is CASSFRGEPTGELFF. The CDR3 nucleotides are TGTGCCAGCAGTTTTCGAGGGGAACCCACCGGGGAGCTGTTTTTT. This rearrangement joins TRBV27 to TRBJ2-2; D is tentatively TRBD1 or TRBD2 (5 bases each). The germline V gene encodes CDR1 MNHEY and CDR2 SMNVEV (reference sequence). The V end was cut by 3 bases, the J end by 4 bases, with 12 bases between. CDR3 length: 15 amino acids.

The chain combines TRBV12-3 or TRBV12-4 with TRBJ1-5, with D maybe TRBD1 (5 bases). V lost 6 bases to trimming and J lost 0 bases, with 12 bases between them. The CDR3 loop spans 15 amino acids. CDR3 in amino acids: CASSNRRNSNQPQHF. CDR3 in DNA: TGTGCCAGCAGCAACAGGAGAAATAGCAATCAGCCCCAGCATTTT.

This clonotype has at least ten counts. The rearrangement links TRBV5-1 to TRBJ2-3; a weak D match, TRBD2 (5 bases). The CDR3 covers 13 residues. Germline V gene sequence: CDR1 SGHRS, CDR2 YFSETQ. With 5 bases removed from V and 6 bases from J, the gap between germline ends came to 13 bases. The CDR3 bases are TGCGCCAGCAGAATCGGGGAAACGGATACGCAGTATTTT. Protein: CASRIGETDTQYF.

CDR3 DNA sequence: TGTGCCAGCAGCTTAGCTCCTCTGAGACAGGGCTTTATGAACACTGAAGCTTTCTTT. It encodes CASSLAPLRQGFMNTEAFF. The chain has TRBV7-8 and TRBJ1-1; 7 nucleotides agree with TRBD1. The CDR3 consists of 19 residues. Trimming removed 0 bases from V and 0 bases from J; junction bases left unmatched: 13. Germline V gives CDR1 SGHVS, CDR2 FQNEAQ.

This clonotype showed up many times. This sequence joins TRBV6-1 and TRBJ2-5; maybe TRBD1 (5 bases). Near its end, the DNA agrees better with TRBJ2-7, so the J call may be wrong. The CDR3 runs to 14 residues. Germline values: CDR1 MNHNS, CDR2 SASEGT. In DNA, the CDR3 is TGTGCCAGCAGTGAAAGGGGCCGAGACGGCGAGCAGTACTTC. Protein sequence: CASSERGRDGEQYF.